Listed here are 27 T cell receptor beta chains from one sample, sequenced in a study of blood T cell repertoires in COVID-19. TCRdb's table, derived via immunoSEQ multiplex PCR, lists solely in-frame clones and lacks some. The profile shows hundreds of thousands of clones, 85% to 90% of them singletons. Sequenced: peripheral blood. The source of these receptors is a man aged 35 to 55 with acute or convalescent COVID-19.

The rearrangement uses TRBV23-1 and TRBJ1-5; D is uncertain. TRBV23-1 is recorded as an ORF, its role being uncertain. Between the trimmed V and J ends, which lost 10 bases and 6 bases, there was a span of 31 bases. The CDR3 is made up of 18 amino acids. The CDR3 loop is CAILPIPTCQVLSQPQHF. In DNA, the CDR3 is TGCGCCATACTTCCAATTCCCACATGCCAGGTCCTGAGTCAGCCCCAGCATTTT.

This sequence joins TRBV6-4 and TRBJ2-7, with 9 bases fitting TRBD2. V trimming: 2 bases; J trimming: 2 bases; junction bases outside the gene matches: 7. This CDR3 is 16 amino acids long. The germline CDR1 and CDR2 sequences are MRHNA and SNTAGT. CDR3 sequence reads: CASSDHYAGGPYEQYF. CDR3 bases: TGTGCCAGCAGTGACCACTACGCGGGGGGGCCCTACGAGCAGTACTTC.

This chain links TRBV2 with TRBJ1-2, with a tentative D call TRBD1 (6 bases). Looked up from germline, CDR1 is SNHLY and CDR2 is FYNNEI. Trimming cost V 2 bases and J 8 bases, with 15 bases left between them. The CDR3 runs 14 residues. The CDR3 spells CASSESGQTLGYTF. The CDR3 DNA is TGTGCCAGCAGTGAATCAGGACAGACTCTCGGCTACACCTTC.

This rearrangement joins TRBV3-1 (or the pseudogene TRBV3-2) to TRBJ1-4, with D possibly being TRBD1 (5 bases). This CDR3 is built from 16 residues. Germline V gene sequence: CDR1 LGHDT, CDR2 YNNKEL (reference sequence). Deletions cut 4 bases from V and 7 bases from J, with 19 bases between. CDR3 protein: CASSRAAGVMGEKLFF. In DNA form, the CDR3 reads TGTGCCAGCAGCCGAGCGGCGGGGGTGATGGGTGAAAAACTGTTTTTT.

Only one count was recorded for this clone. The rearrangement links TRBV15 to TRBJ1-1; 7 bases agree with TRBD1. Germline lookup yields CDR1 LNHNV and CDR2 YYDKDF (reference sequence). This CDR3 region has 15 residues. The V segment lost 5 bases and the J segment 3 bases; nucleotides outside the gene matches: 9. CDR3 in DNA: TGTGCCACCAGCCTCGACAGGGATGTGGACACTGAAGCTTTCTTT. Amino acids: CATSLDRDVDTEAFF.

The gene calls are TRBV27 and TRBJ1-2; a possible D gene is TRBD1 (5 bases). Trimming took 4 bases from V and 5 from J, leaving 23 bases between them. Germline V gives CDR1 MNHEY, CDR2 SMNVEV (reference sequence). The CDR3 spans 17 residues. Written as DNA, the CDR3 is TGTGCCAGCAGTTCCGCCCCGGGAGGGATGGGGCGTTATGGCTACACCTTC. Translation gives CASSSAPGGMGRYGYTF.

V and J are TRBV5-4 and TRBJ2-7, with TRBD1 matching 7 bases. Germline CDR1 and CDR2: SGHNT and YYREEE (reference sequence). This CDR3 spans 14 amino acids. Germline trimming cut 3 bases from V and 1 base from J; bases unmatched to any gene: 4. CDR3 protein: CASSSNRGSYEQYF. The CDR3 region has the DNA TGTGCCAGCAGCTCTAACAGGGGATCCTACGAGCAGTACTTC.

This clone was counted once. The rearrangement links TRBV5-1 to TRBJ2-3; no clear D gene. The CDR3 runs to 13 residues. Trimming took off 3 bases at V and 3 bases at J, with 8 bases between the two ends. CDR1 and CDR2 (germline): SGHRS, YFSETQ. The CDR3 region has the DNA TGCGCCAGCAGCTACACCTGGACAGATACGCAGTATTTT. It encodes CASSYTWTDTQYF. The variable domain in full, with the rest retrieved from reference TRBV5-1 and TRBJ2-3, is KAGVTQTPRYLIKTRGQQVTLSCSPISGHRSVSWYQQTPGQGLQFLFEYFSETQRNKGNFPGRFSGRQFSNSRSEMNVSTLELGDSALYLCASSYTWTDTQYFGPGTRLTVL.

V and J are TRBV6-4 and TRBJ1-2; D not resolved. The CDR3 consists of 13 residues. V was pared by 3 bases and J by 2 bases, with 7 bases between. CDR1 is MRHNA, CDR2 SNTAGT, per germline. The CDR3 is CASSEWQNYGYTF. DNA of the CDR3: TGTGCCAGCAGTGAGTGGCAGAACTATGGCTACACCTTC.

V is TRBV12-3 or TRBV12-4 and J is TRBJ2-7, with 7 bases identical to TRBD1. This CDR3 region has 12 residues. V trimming: 6 bases; J trimming: 12 bases; junction bases outside the gene matches: 11. This CDR3 reads CASSRGDRVRYF. In DNA form, the CDR3 reads TGTGCCAGCAGCCGCGGAGACAGGGTTCGGTACTTC.

This chain connects TRBV6-5 to TRBJ1-5; D perhaps matches TRBD1 (6 bases). The V gene lost 6 bases and the J gene lost 7 bases, with 19 bases spanning the gap. The CDR3 is 15 amino acids. From germline, CDR1 is MNHEY and CDR2 SVGAGI. Here the CDR3 DNA reads TGTGCCAGCAGGTCCCCGGACAGCTCTCGGCAGCCCCAGCATTTT. The encoded protein is CASRSPDSSRQPQHF.

The chain joins TRBV19 to TRBJ2-3, with a weak D call TRBD1 (5 bases). V dropped 7 bases and J dropped 6 bases, with 23 bases sitting between them. This CDR3 is built from 16 residues. Germline V CDR1 and CDR2: LNHDA, SQIVND (reference sequence). The CDR3 here is CASNPAWGKKRDTQYF. The DNA of the CDR3 is TGTGCCAGTAATCCGGCTTGGGGCAAAAAGAGGGATACGCAGTATTTT.

The chain couples TRBV6-1 to TRBJ2-1; 10 bases match TRBD1. The CDR3 has 15 residues. V was clipped by 2 bases and J by 15 bases; unmatched bases: 13. Germline CDR1 is MNHNS and CDR2 is SASEGT. This chain's CDR3 is CASSELDRGTAMRFF. CDR3 in DNA: TGTGCCAGCAGTGAACTGGACAGGGGGACCGCGATGCGGTTCTTC.

V is TRBV6-1 and J is TRBJ2-4; D is possibly TRBD1 (6 bases). CDR3 length: 14 residues. The germline V gene encodes CDR1 MNHNS and CDR2 SASEGT. With 2 bases removed from V and 10 bases from J, the gap between germline ends came to 15 bases. The CDR3 nucleotides are TGTGCCAGCAGTGAATCTGAGACAGGTGATATTCAGTACTTC. Amino acids: CASSESETGDIQYF.

The V gene is TRBV18, the J gene TRBJ2-1, with 7 bases identical to TRBD2. V shed 3 bases and J 1 base; nucleotides not matched to a gene: 12. There are 18 residues in the CDR3. Germline V gene lookup returns CDR1 KGHSH and CDR2 LQKENI. The CDR3 reads CASSPPTGPGRSYNEQFF. The CDR3 nucleotides read TGTGCCAGCTCACCTCCCACCGGTCCCGGGAGGTCCTACAATGAGCAGTTCTTC.

A remark on this clone: The same CDR3 arises from other DNA sequences in this sample as well. This chain connects TRBV6-5 to TRBJ1-1; TRBD1 might be the D (5 bases). The germline CDR1 and CDR2 sequences are MNHEY and SVGAGI. The ends were cut back, 9 bases at V and 6 bases at J, with 14 bases in the middle. This CDR3 comprises 12 residues. CDR3 DNA: TGTGCCAGTGGGCGCGGGGGGGCTGAAGCTTTCTTT. Amino acid sequence: CASGRGGAEAFF.

The DNA for the CDR3 is TGTGCCAGCAGCTTGGGGGGCTTTGAGGATACGCAGTATTTT. This encodes CASSLGGFEDTQYF. This chain uses TRBV5-4 with TRBJ2-3; D is perhaps TRBD1 (5 bases). V was pared by 0 bases and J by 6 bases, with 11 bases between. Looked up from germline, CDR1 is SGHNT and CDR2 is YYREEE (reference sequence). The CDR3 length is 14 residues.

With regard to this clone: No conserved phenylalanine or tryptophan is present at the end of the CDR3, so a read error is the likely explanation. Because the CDR3's place on the DNA is in doubt, the DNA is left out and the CDR3 is given as listed by TCRdb. V and J are TRBV23-1 and TRBJ1-4. TRBV23-1 is an open reading frame, and its role is uncertain. The CDR3 length equals 11 residues, ends included. The CDR3 sequence: CASSQSRAAED.

V is TRBV5-4 and J is TRBJ2-3; 8 bases agree with TRBD2. V dropped 4 bases and J dropped 4; count of bases not matched to a gene: 8. The V gene's germline CDR1 is SGHNT and CDR2 YYREEE (reference sequence). CDR3 length: 15 amino acids. The CDR3 nucleotides read TGTGCCAGCAGCCGACCGGGGGGGCGTTCAGATACGCAGTATTTT. Translation: CASSRPGGRSDTQYF. Looking up the rest from reference TRBV5-4 and TRBJ2-3 gives the full variable domain: ETGVTQSPTHLIKTRGQQVTLRCSSQSGHNTVSWYQQALGQGPQFIFQYYREEENGRGNFPPRFSGLQFPNYSSELNVNALELDDSALYLCASSRPGGRSDTQYFGPGTRLTVL.

The V call is TRBV21-1, the J call TRBJ2-1; the table's D call TRBD1 went unverified against the DNA. TRBV21-1 is annotated as a pseudogene. CDR3 length: 13 amino acids. CDR3 sequence: CASSKGQEFEQFF. The DNA of the CDR3 is TGTGCCAGCAGCAAAGGTCAGGAATTCGAGCAGTTCTTC.

CDR3 bases: TGTGCCAGCAGCCCGTACAGGGAATCCTACAATGAGCAGTTCTTC. Protein: CASSPYRESYNEQFF. This chain links TRBV3-1 (or the pseudogene TRBV3-2) with TRBJ2-1; D is perhaps TRBD1 (6 bases). Germline V gene data show CDR1 as LGHDT and CDR2 as YNNKEL (reference sequence). The V gene lost 4 bases and the J gene lost 1 base, with 11 bases spanning the gap. The CDR3 runs to 15 residues.

The chain recombines TRBV5-8 with TRBJ1-5; D might be TRBD1 (5 bases). V lost 9 bases and J lost 5, with 15 bases in between. CDR1 and CDR2 from the germline V gene are SGHTS and YDEGEE. The CDR3 extends over 13 amino acids. In nucleotides, the CDR3 is TGTGCCACCGCGGGGGGTAGGGATCAGCCCCAGCATTTT. Its protein product is CATAGGRDQPQHF.

The CDR3 nucleotides are TGTGCCAGCCACGACAGATCGAACACCGGGGAGCTGTTTTTT. This encodes CASHDRSNTGELFF. This rearrangement joins TRBV3-1 (or the pseudogene TRBV3-2) to TRBJ2-2; tentative D call: TRBD1 (5 bases). CDR1 LGHDT and CDR2 YNNKEL come from the germline V gene (reference sequence). Between the trimmed V and J ends, which lost 8 bases and 0 bases, there was a span of 10 bases. The CDR3 sequence is 14 residues long.

CDR3 bases: TGTGCCAGCTCCCCAGGGGCAGGACCCTACGAGCAGTACTTC. Protein: CASSPGAGPYEQYF. This chain links TRBV18 with TRBJ2-7; D possibly corresponds to TRBD1 (6 bases). The CDR3 length is 14 residues. Germline-derived CDR1 and CDR2 are KGHSH and LQKENI. The V and J ends lost 6 bases and 2 bases respectively, with 14 bases between them.

The chain uses TRBV18 and TRBJ2-1, with 9 positions matching TRBD1. V was clipped by 6 bases and J by 6 bases; unmatched bases: 3. Germline CDR1 reads KGHSH; CDR2 reads LQKENI. The CDR3 consists of 13 residues. The CDR3 DNA sequence: TGTGCCAGCTCGCTGGGACAGGGCAATGAGCAGTTCTTC. This gives the protein CASSLGQGNEQFF.

CDR3 residues: CSARTGLSGMGYTF. DNA for the CDR3: TGCAGCGCGAGGACAGGACTATCCGGAATGGGCTACACCTTC. This chain connects TRBV29-1 to TRBJ1-2, with TRBD1 matching 7 bases. Trimming took 7 bases from V and 8 from J; bases not matched to a gene: 16. The germline V gene encodes CDR1 SQVTM and CDR2 ANQGSEA. The length of the CDR3 is 14 residues. The full variable domain, in which reference TRBV29-1 and TRBJ1-2 provide the parts outside the CDR3, is SAVISQKPSRDICQRGTSLTIQCQVDSQVTMMFWYRQQPGQSLTLIATANQGSEATYESGFVIDKFPISRPNLTFSTLTVSNMSPEDSSIYLCSARTGLSGMGYTFGSGTRLTVV.

The V call is TRBV7-9, the J call TRBJ1-1; D possibly corresponds to TRBD1 (6 bases). The CDR3 sequence is 15 residues long. With 5 bases removed from V and 4 bases from J, the gap between germline ends came to 17 bases. CDR1 is SEHNR and CDR2 is FQNEAQ in the germline V gene (reference sequence). In DNA, the CDR3 is TGTGCCAGCAGCACAGATAGGGGGGGCGTCACTGAAGCTTTCTTT. As protein: CASSTDRGGVTEAFF.